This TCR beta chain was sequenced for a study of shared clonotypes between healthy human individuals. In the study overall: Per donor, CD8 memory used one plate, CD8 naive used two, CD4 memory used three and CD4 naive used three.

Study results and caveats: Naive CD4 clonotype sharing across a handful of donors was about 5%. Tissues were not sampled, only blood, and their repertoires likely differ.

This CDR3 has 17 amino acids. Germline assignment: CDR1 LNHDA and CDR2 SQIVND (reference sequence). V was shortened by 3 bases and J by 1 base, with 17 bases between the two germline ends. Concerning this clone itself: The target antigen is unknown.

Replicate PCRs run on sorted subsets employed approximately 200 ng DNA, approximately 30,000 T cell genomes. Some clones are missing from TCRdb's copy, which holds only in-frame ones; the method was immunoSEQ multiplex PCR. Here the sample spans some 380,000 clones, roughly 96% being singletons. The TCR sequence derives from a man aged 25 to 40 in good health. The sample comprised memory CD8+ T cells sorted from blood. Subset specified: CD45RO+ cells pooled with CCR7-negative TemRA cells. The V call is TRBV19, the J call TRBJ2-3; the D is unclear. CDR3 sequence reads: CASSIEAKARGTDTQYF. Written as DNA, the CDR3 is TGTGCCAGTAGTATTGAGGCCAAAGCGAGAGGCACAGATACGCAGTATTTT.